Detailed here is one T cell receptor beta chain. The data were taken from a study of blood T cell repertoires in COVID-19. At the level of the study: Material from acute and convalescent COVID-19 was sourced from the United States, Italy and Spain. The cDNA or gDNA used as material had been derived from T cells, B-cell-depleted T cells, or PBMCs.

Per the original data handling: Reference gene primer amplification yielded estimated nucleated cell counts. TCRdb keeps only in-frame clones here, not all; method: immunoSEQ multiplex PCR. The DNA gave D and trimming, while V, J and clone size come from that table. The sample has fewer than 300,000 clones; 70% to 90% are singletons. The CDR3 consists of 11 residues. V was shortened by 1 base and J by 4 bases, with 5 bases between the two germline ends. Germline V gene data show CDR1 as GTSNPN and CDR2 as SVGIG (reference sequence). Material for sequencing was peripheral blood. The rearrangement uses TRBV30 and TRBJ2-7; tentatively, D is TRBD1 (5 bases). The TCR sequence derives from a man aged 50-59 years with active or convalescent COVID-19. In DNA, the CDR3 is TGTGCCTGGAGTGAGGGGTACGAGCAGTACTTC. Its translation: CAWSEGYEQYF.